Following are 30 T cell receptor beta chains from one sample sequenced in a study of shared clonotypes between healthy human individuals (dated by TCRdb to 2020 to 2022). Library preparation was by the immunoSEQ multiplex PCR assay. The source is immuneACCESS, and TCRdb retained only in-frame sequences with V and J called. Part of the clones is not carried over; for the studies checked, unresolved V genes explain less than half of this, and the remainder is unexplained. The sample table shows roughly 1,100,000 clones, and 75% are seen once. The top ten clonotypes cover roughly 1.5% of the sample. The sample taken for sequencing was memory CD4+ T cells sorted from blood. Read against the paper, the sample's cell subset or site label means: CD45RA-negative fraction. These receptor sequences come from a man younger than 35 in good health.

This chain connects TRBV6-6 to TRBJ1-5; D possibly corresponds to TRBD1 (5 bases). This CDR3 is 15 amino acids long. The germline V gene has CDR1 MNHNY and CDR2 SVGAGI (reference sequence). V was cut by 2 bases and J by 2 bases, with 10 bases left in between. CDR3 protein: CASSYEGTGNQPQHF. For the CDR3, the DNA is TGTGCCAGCAGTTACGAAGGGACGGGCAATCAGCCCCAGCATTTT.

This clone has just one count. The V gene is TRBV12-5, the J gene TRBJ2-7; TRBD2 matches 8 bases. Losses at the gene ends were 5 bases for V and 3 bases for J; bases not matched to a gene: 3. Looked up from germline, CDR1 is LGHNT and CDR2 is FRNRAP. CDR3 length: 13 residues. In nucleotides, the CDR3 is TGTGCTAGTGGTCCGGGACTAGTCTACGAGCAGTACTTC. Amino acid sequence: CASGPGLVYEQYF. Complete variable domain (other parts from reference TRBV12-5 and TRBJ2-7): DARVTQTPRHKVTEMGQEVTMRCQPILGHNTVFWYRQTMMQGLELLAYFRNRAPLDDSGMPKDRFSAEMPDATLATLKIQPSEPRDSAVYFCASGPGLVYEQYFGPGTRLTVT.

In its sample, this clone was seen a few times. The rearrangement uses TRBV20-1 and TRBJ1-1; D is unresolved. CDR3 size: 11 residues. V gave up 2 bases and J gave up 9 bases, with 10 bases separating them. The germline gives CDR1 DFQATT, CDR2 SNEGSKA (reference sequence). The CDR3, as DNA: TGCAGTGCTAGATTAGGGAACAAAGCTTTCTTT. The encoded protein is CSARLGNKAFF.

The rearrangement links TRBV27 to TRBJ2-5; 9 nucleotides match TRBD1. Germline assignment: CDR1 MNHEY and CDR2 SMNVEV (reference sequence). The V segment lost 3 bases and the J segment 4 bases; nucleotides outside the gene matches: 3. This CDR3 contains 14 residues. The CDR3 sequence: CASSFGTGLETQYF. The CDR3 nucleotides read TGTGCCAGCAGTTTCGGGACAGGGTTAGAGACCCAGTACTTC.

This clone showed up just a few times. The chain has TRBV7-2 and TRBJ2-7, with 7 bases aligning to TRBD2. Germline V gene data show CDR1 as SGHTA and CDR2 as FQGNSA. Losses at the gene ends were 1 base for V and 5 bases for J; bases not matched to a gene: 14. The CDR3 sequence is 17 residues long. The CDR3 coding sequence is TGTGCCAGCAGCTTAGTCGGGACTGGCAGGACTAGACACGAGCAGTACTTC. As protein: CASSLVGTGRTRHEQYF.

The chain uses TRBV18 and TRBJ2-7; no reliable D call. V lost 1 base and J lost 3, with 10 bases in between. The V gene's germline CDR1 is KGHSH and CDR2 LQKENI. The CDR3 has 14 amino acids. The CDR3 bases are TGTGCCAGCTCACCACTAGAGTTCCACTACGAGCAGTACTTC. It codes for CASSPLEFHYEQYF.

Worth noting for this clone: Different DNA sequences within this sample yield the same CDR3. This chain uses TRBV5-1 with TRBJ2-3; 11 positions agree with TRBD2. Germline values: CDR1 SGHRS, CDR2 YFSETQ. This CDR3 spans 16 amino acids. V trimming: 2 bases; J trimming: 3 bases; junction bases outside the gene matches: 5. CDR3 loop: CASSLIAGGPTDTQYF. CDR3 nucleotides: TGCGCCAGCAGCTTAATAGCGGGGGGGCCGACAGATACGCAGTATTTT.

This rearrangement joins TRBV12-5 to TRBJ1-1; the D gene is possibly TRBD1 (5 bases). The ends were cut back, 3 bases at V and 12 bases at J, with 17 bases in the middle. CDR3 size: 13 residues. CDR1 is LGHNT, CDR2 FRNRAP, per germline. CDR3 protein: CASGLEPGLGSFF. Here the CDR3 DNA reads TGTGCTAGTGGTTTAGAACCGGGACTCGGCTCTTTCTTT.

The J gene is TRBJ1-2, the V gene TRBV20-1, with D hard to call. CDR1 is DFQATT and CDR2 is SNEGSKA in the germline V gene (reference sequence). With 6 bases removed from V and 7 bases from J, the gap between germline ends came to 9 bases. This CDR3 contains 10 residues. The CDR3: CSADGFGYTF. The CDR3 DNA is TGCAGTGCCGACGGATTTGGCTACACCTTC.

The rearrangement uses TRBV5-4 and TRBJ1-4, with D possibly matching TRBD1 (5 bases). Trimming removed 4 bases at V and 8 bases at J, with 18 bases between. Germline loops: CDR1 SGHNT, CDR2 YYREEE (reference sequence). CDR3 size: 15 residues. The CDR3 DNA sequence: TGTGCCAGCAGCCTTCCGGGGCCAAAATCGGAAAAACTGTTTTTT. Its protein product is CASSLPGPKSEKLFF.

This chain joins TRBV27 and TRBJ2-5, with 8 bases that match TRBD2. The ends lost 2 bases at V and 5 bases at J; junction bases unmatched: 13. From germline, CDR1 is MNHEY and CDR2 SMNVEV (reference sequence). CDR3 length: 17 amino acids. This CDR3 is CASSLKAGGLLGETQYF. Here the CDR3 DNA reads TGTGCCAGCAGTTTAAAGGCGGGGGGCCTTCTTGGGGAGACCCAGTACTTC.

The CDR3 coding sequence is TGTGCCAGCAGCTCCGACAGGGGGGTAGAGGGTGAAGCTTTCTTT. This sequence encodes CASSSDRGVEGEAFF. The chain joins TRBV5-4 to TRBJ1-1; 9 bases fit TRBD1. Per the germline V gene, CDR1 is SGHNT and CDR2 is YYREEE (reference sequence). V was clipped by 3 bases and J by 7 bases; unmatched bases: 10. This CDR3 contains 15 residues.

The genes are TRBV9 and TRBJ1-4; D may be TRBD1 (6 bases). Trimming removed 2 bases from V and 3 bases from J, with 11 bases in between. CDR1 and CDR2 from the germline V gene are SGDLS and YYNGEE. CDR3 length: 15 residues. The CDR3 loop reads CASSVTGSANEKLFF. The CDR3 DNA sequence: TGTGCCAGCAGCGTTACAGGGTCGGCTAATGAAAAACTGTTTTTT. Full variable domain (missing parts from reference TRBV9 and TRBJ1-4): DSGVTQTPKHLITATGQRVTLRCSPRSGDLSVYWYQQSLDQGLQFLIQYYNGEERAKGNILERFSAQQFPDLHSELNLSSLELGDSALYFCASSVTGSANEKLFFGSGTQLSVL.

CDR3 loop: CSVEEWQGLTDTQYF. In DNA form, the CDR3 reads TGCAGCGTTGAAGAATGGCAGGGGTTGACAGATACGCAGTATTTT. The chain uses TRBV29-1 and TRBJ2-3; D is perhaps TRBD1 (6 bases). CDR3 size: 15 residues. Per germline, CDR1 SQVTM and CDR2 ANQGSEA. V was clipped by 0 bases and J by 3 bases, with 13 bases between them.

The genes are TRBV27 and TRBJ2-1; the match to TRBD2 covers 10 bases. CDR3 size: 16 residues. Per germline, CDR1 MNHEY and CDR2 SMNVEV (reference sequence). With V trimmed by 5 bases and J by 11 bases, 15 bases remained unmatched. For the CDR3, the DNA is TGTGCCAGCAGTCTGCAGACACCGGGACTAGCGTTTCAGCAGTTCTTC. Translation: CASSLQTPGLAFQQFF.

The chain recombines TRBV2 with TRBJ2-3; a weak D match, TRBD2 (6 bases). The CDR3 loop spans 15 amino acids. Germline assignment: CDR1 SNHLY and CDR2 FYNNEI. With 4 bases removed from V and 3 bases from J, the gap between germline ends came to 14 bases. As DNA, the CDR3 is TGTGCCAGCAGTGGTGCGGAGGGGAAAACAGATACGCAGTATTTT. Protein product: CASSGAEGKTDTQYF.

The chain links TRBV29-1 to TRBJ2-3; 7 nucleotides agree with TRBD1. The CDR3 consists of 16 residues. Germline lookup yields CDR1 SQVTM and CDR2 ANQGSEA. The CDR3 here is CSGTKNYQGVWYTQYF. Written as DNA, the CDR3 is TGCAGTGGGACCAAAAACTACCAGGGGGTTTGGTATACGCAGTATTTT.

The CDR3 protein is CASSRYLGAGDEQFF. Here the CDR3 DNA reads TGCGCCAGCAGTCGCTACCTTGGGGCGGGCGATGAGCAGTTCTTC. V is TRBV4-1 and J is TRBJ2-1; D is tentatively TRBD1 or TRBD2 (5 bases each). CDR3 size: 15 residues. V lost 6 bases to trimming and J lost 8 bases, with 20 bases between them. The germline V gene has CDR1 MGHRA and CDR2 YSYEKL.

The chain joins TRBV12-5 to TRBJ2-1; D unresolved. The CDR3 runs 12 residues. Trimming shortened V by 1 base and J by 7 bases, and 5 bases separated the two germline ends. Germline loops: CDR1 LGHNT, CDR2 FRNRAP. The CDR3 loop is CASGLGWNEQFF. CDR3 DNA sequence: TGTGCTAGTGGTTTGGGATGGAATGAGCAGTTCTTC.

The DNA of the CDR3 is TGCGCCAGCAGCCGTGAGAGGACGGTCAACACCGGGGAGCTGTTTTTT. It specifies CASSRERTVNTGELFF. The chain employs TRBV5-1 and TRBJ2-2; D call uncertain. CDR1 SGHRS and CDR2 YFSETQ come from the germline V gene. The CDR3 length is 16 residues. The V end lost 4 bases, the J end lost 2 bases, and 15 bases lay between the germline ends.

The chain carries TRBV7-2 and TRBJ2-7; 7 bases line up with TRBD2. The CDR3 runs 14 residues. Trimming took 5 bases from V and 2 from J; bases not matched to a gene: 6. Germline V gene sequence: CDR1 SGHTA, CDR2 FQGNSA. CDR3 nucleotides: TGTGCCAGCAGCATGGGACTACCTCCCTACGAGCAGTACTTC. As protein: CASSMGLPPYEQYF. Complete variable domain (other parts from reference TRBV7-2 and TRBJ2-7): GAGVSQSPSNKVTEKGKDVELRCDPISGHTALYWYRQSLGQGLEFLIYFQGNSAPDKSGLPSDRFSAERTGGSVSTLTIQRTQQEDSAVYLCASSMGLPPYEQYFGPGTRLTVT.

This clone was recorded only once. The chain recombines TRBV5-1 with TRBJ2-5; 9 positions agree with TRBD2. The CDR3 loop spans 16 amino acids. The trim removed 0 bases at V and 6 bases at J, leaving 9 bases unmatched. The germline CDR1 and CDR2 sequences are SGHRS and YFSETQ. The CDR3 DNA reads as TGCGCCAGCAGCTTGGAGGCGGGAGGGCCCACGCAGACCCAGTACTTC. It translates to CASSLEAGGPTQTQYF.

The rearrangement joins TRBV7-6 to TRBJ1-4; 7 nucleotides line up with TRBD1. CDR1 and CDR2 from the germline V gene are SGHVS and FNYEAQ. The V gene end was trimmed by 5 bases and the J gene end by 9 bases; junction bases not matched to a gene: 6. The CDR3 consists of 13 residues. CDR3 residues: CASSPRDSQKLFF. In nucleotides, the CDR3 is TGTGCCAGCAGCCCAAGGGACAGTCAAAAACTGTTTTTT.

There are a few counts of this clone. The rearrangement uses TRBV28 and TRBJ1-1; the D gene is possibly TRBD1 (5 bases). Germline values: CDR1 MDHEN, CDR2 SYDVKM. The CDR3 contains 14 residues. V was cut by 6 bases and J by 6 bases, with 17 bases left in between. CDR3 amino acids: CASRPLGGNPEAFF. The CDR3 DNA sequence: TGTGCCAGCAGGCCCCTGGGGGGTAACCCTGAAGCTTTCTTT.

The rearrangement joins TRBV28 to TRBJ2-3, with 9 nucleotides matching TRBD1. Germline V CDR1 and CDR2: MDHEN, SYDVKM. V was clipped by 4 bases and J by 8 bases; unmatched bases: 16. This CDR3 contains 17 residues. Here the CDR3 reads CASSSMTGGRVSGTQYF. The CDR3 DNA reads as TGTGCCAGCAGTTCAATGACAGGGGGGCGCGTTAGCGGTACGCAGTATTTT.

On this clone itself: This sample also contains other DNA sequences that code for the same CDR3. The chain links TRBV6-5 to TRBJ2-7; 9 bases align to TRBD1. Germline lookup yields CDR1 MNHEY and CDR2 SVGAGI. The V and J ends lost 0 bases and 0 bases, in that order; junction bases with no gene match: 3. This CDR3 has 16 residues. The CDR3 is CASSYSPGQGSYEQYF. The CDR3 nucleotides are TGTGCCAGCAGTTACTCTCCGGGACAGGGCTCCTACGAGCAGTACTTC.

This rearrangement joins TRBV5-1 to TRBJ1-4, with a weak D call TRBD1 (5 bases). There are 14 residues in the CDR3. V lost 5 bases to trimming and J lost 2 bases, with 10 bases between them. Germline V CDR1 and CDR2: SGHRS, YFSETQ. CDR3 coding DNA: TGCGCCAGCAGTGGGGGTCCCACTAATGAAAAACTGTTTTTT. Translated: CASSGGPTNEKLFF.

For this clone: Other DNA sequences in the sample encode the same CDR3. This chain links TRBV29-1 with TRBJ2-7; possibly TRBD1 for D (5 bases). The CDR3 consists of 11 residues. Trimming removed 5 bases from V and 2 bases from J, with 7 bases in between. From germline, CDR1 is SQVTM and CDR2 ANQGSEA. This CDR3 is CSVRQTYEQYF. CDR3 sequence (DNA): TGCAGCGTTCGACAGACCTACGAGCAGTACTTC.

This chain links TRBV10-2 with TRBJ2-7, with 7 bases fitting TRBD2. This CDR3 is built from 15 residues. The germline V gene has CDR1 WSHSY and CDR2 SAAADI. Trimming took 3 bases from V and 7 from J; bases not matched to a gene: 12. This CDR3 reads CASSEGTGAGIEQYF. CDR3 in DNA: TGCGCCAGCAGTGAAGGGACGGGAGCGGGGATAGAGCAGTACTTC.

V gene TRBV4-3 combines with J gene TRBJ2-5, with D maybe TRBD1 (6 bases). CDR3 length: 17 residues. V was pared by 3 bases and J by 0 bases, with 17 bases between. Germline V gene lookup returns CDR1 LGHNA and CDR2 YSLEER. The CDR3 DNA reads TGCGCCAGCAGCCAGGGGGCTAGTGCGATGAACCAAGAGACCCAGTACTTC. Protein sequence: CASSQGASAMNQETQYF.